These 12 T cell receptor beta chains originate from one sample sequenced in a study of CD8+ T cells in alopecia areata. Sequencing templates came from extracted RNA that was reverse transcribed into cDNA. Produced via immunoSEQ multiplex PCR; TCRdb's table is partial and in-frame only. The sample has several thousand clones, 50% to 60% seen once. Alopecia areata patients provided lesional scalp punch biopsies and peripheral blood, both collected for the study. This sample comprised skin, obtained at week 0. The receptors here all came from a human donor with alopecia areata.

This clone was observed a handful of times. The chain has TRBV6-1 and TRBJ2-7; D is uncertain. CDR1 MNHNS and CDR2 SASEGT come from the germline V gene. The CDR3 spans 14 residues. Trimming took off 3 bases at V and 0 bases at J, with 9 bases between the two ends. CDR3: CASSDRLGSYEQYF. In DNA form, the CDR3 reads TGTGCCAGCAGTGATAGGTTAGGCTCCTACGAGCAGTACTTC.

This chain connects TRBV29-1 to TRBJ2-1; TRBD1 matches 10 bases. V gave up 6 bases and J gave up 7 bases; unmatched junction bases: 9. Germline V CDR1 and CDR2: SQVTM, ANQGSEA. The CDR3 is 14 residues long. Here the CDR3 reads CSVAGTGVRNEQFF. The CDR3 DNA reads TGCAGCGTGGCCGGGACAGGGGTGAGGAATGAGCAGTTCTTC.

The DNA of the CDR3 is TGTGCCAGTAGTTCATCCCAGGCCCAGCCCCAGCATTTT. Encoded protein: CASSSSQAQPQHF. The chain combines TRBV19 with TRBJ1-5; D unresolved. The CDR3 has 13 residues. Germline V gives CDR1 LNHDA, CDR2 SQIVND (reference sequence). V lost 5 bases and J lost 7, with 12 bases in between.

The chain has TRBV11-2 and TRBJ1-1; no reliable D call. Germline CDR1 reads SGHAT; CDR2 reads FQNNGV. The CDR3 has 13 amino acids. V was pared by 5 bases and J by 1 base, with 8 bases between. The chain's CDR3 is CASSLRGNTEAFF. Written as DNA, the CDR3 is TGTGCCAGCAGCCTTCGGGGGAACACTGAAGCTTTCTTT.

CDR3 sequence: CASSVGVGVWGETQYF. The CDR3 DNA reads TGTGCCAGCAGCGTAGGGGTGGGAGTTTGGGGAGAGACCCAGTACTTC. This chain joins TRBV9 and TRBJ2-5; a weak D match, TRBD2 (5 bases). This CDR3 contains 16 residues. Trimming left V 0 bases short and J 4 bases short, with 16 bases between. The germline V gene has CDR1 SGDLS and CDR2 YYNGEE.

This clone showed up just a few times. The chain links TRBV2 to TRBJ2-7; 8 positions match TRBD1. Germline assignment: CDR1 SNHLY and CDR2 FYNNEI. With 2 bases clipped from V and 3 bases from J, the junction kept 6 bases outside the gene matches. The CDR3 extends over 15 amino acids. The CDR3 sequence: CASSEKSGQDYEQYF. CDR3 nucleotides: TGTGCCAGCAGTGAAAAGTCGGGACAGGACTACGAGCAGTACTTC. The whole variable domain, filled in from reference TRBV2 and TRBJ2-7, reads EPEVTQTPSHQVTQMGQEVILRCVPISNHLYFYWYRQILGQKVEFLVSFYNNEISEKSEIFDDQFSVERPDGSNFTLKIRSTKLEDSAMYFCASSEKSGQDYEQYFGPGTRLTVT.

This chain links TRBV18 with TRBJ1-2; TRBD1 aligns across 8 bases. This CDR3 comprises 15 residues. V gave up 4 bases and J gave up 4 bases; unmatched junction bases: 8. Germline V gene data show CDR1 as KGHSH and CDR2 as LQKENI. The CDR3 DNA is TGTGCCAGCTCACTGACTGAGGGACAGGTCTATGGCTACACCTTC. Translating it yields CASSLTEGQVYGYTF.

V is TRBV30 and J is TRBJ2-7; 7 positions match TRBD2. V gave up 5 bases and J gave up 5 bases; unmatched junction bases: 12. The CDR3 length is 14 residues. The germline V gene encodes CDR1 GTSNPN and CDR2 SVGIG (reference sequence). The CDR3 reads CAWGRTSASDEQYF. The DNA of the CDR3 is TGTGCCTGGGGTCGGACTAGTGCGTCCGACGAGCAGTACTTC.

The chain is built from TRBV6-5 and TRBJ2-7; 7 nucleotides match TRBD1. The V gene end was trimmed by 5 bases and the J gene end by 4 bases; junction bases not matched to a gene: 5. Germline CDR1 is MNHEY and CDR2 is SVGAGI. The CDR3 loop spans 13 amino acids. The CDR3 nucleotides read TGTGCCAGCAGTGAAGGGGGCAGATACGAGCAGTACTTC. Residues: CASSEGGRYEQYF.

CDR3 in amino acids: CASSLEAGGITEAFF. The CDR3 DNA follows: TGTGCCAGCAGCTTAGAAGCCGGAGGGATCACTGAAGCTTTCTTT. This sequence joins TRBV11-2 and TRBJ1-1, with D unresolved. With 0 bases removed from V and 4 bases from J, the gap between germline ends came to 12 bases. There are 15 residues in the CDR3. The germline V gene has CDR1 SGHAT and CDR2 FQNNGV.

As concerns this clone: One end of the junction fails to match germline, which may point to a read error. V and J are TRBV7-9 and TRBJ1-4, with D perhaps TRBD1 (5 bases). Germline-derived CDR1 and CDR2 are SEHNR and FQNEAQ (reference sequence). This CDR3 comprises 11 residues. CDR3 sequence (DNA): TGTGCCAGCAGCTCCGGGACGATGAATGTTTTT. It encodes CASSSGTMNVF.

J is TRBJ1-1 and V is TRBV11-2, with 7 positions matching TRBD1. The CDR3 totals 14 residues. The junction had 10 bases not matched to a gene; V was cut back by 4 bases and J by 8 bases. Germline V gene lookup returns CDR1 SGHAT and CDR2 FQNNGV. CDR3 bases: TGTGCCAGCAGCTCGCGACAGGGACGCTTCGAAGCTTTCTTT. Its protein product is CASSSRQGRFEAFF.